What follows are 8 T cell receptor beta chains derived from one specimen sequenced in a study of identical twins. TCRdb processed the 5' RACE reads anew with MiXCR; each CDR3 protein has one entry. The sample has hundreds of thousands of distinct CDR3 sequences, around a sixth seen once. The same data also contributed to another study, on T cells expressing NK-cell markers.

Sequenced input: PBMCs. These receptors all stem from a woman aged 18-29 years in good health.

In its sample, this clonotype was seen a few times. V is TRBV2 and J is TRBJ2-7; the D gene is possibly TRBD2 (6 bases). Germline V gene data show CDR1 as SNHLY and CDR2 as FYNNEI. V lost 8 bases and J lost 1, with 18 bases in between. The CDR3 consists of 15 residues. The CDR3 reads CASSPRRGPSYEQYF. In DNA form, the CDR3 reads TGTGCCAGCTCTCCCAGGAGGGGTCCATCCTACGAGCAGTACTTC.

This clonotype was found a few times. The chain joins TRBV6-1 to TRBJ2-1; no reliable D call. Trimming removed 7 bases from V and 9 bases from J, with 13 bases in between. The CDR3 loop spans 12 amino acids. Per the germline V gene, CDR1 is MNHNS and CDR2 is SASEGT. The CDR3 reads CASTAPIAEQFF. The DNA for the CDR3 is TGTGCCAGCACCGCCCCCATAGCTGAGCAGTTCTTC.

This clonotype was observed a few times. The chain has TRBV12-3 or TRBV12-4 and TRBJ2-7; 7 bases line up with TRBD1. The CDR3 has 15 amino acids. The J segment lost 6 bases and the V segment lost 3 bases, leaving 11 bases of the junction unmatched. This CDR3 reads CASSFGDSLPSEQYF. CDR3 sequence (DNA): TGTGCCAGCAGTTTTGGGGACAGTCTTCCTTCCGAGCAGTACTTC.

The V and J genes are TRBV6-1 and TRBJ1-4, with TRBD1 matching 10 bases. Germline V gene data show CDR1 as MNHNS and CDR2 as SASEGT. Germline trimming cut 7 bases from V and 6 bases from J; bases unmatched to any gene: 2. This CDR3 spans 13 amino acids. This chain's CDR3 is CASMTGGYEKLFF. The CDR3 region has the DNA TGTGCCAGCATGACAGGGGGCTATGAAAAACTGTTTTTT.

Details on this clonotype: Given a much more abundant clone one base away, this may be a read error. This chain uses TRBV6-4 with TRBJ1-6; 8 bases map to TRBD1. The CDR3 runs 13 residues. Germline loops: CDR1 MRHNA, CDR2 SNTAGT. J lost 5 bases, V lost 6 bases, and 0 bases had no gene match. The CDR3 loop is CASRDRDNSPLHF. DNA for the CDR3: TGTGCCAGCAGGGACAGGGATAATTCACCCCTCCACTTT.

This clonotype was counted a few times. This sequence joins TRBV2 and TRBJ2-3, with TRBD1 matching over 7 bases. V trimming: 8 bases; J trimming: 3 bases; junction bases outside the gene matches: 11. CDR3 size: 15 residues. CDR1 SNHLY and CDR2 FYNNEI come from the germline V gene. The CDR3 nucleotides read TGTGCCAGCGGTGGATCCGGGACAGTAACAGATACGCAGTATTTT. It translates to CASGGSGTVTDTQYF.

The V gene is TRBV4-3, the J gene TRBJ2-5; no reliable D call. This CDR3 has 12 residues. Between the trimmed V and J ends, which lost 4 bases and 7 bases, there was a span of 10 bases. In germline, CDR1 is LGHNA, CDR2 YSLEER. Written as DNA, the CDR3 is TGCGCCAGCAGCCTAGAGTGGGGGACCCAGTACTTC. Translated, it gives CASSLEWGTQYF.

The V call is TRBV20-1, the J call TRBJ1-2, with D unresolved. The CDR3 covers 8 residues. Germline V gene lookup returns CDR1 DFQATT and CDR2 SNEGSKA (reference sequence). The V end was cut by 3 bases, the J end by 10 bases, with 3 bases between. CDR3 region: CSASPYTF. The CDR3 region has the DNA TGCAGTGCTAGCCCCTACACCTTC.